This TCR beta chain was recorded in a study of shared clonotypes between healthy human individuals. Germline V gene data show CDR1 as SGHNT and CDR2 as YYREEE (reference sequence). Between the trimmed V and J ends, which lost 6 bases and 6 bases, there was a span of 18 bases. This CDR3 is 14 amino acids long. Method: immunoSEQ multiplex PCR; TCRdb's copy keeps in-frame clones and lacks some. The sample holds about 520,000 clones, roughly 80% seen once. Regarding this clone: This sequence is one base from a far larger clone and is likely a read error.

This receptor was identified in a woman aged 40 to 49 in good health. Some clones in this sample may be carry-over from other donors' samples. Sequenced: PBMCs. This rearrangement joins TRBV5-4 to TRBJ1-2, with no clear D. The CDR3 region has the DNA TGTGCCAGCAACTTAGATCGGAGGGTTCATGGCTACACCTTC. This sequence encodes CASNLDRRVHGYTF.